This T cell receptor (beta chain) derives from a study of shared clonotypes between healthy human individuals. Whole-study context: CD4 naive and memory got three plates each, CD8 naive two, CD8 memory one.

Assay used: immunoSEQ multiplex PCR; TCRdb lists only in-frame clones, some missing. The sample has over a million clones; around 75% are singletons. Per the germline V gene, CDR1 is SGHDT and CDR2 is YYEEEE. Deletions cut 4 bases from V and 5 bases from J, with 13 bases between. CDR3 length: 15 residues. This TCR was sampled from a man between 18 and 35 years old in good health. Sequences were obtained from memory CD4+ T cells sorted from blood. Subset reported: CD45RA-negative fraction. The chain is built from TRBV5-6 and TRBJ1-6; D remains unclear. CDR3 DNA: TGTGCCAGCAGCCCCTGGAGCCTTGATAATTCACCCCTCCACTTT. Residues: CASSPWSLDNSPLHF.